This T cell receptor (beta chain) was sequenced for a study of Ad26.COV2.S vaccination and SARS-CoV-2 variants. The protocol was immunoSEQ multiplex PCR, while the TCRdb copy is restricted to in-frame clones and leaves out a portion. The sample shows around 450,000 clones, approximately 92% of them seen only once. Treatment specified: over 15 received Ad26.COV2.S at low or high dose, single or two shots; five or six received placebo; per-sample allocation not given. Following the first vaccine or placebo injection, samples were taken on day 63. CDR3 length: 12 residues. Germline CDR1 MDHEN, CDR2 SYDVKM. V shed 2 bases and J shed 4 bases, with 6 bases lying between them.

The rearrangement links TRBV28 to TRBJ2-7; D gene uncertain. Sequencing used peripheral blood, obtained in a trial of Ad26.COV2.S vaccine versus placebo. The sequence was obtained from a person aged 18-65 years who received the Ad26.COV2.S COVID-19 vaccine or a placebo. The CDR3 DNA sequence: TGTGCCAGCAGTTTACAGCCTTACGAGCAGTACTTC. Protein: CASSLQPYEQYF.